These 14 T cell receptor beta chains were sequenced from one sample in a study of cytomegalovirus exposure and HLA in healthy donors. 13 Jbeta primers and 60 Vbeta primers were used for the PCR. Profiling relied on immunoSEQ multiplex PCR, and the TCRdb table lists in-frame clones only, not all of them. The sample holds about 120,000 clones, around 63% seen once. Sequencing input: PBMCs. These receptors came from a man aged 35-49 years in good health and CMV-seropositive.

There are a few counts of this clone. The chain is built from TRBV6-1 and TRBJ2-5; 11 bases match TRBD2. The CDR3 covers 14 residues. Germline CDR1 reads MNHNS; CDR2 reads SASEGT. Trimming cost V 6 bases and J 5 bases; bases outside gene matches: 5. The CDR3 DNA follows: TGTGCCAGCAGCCTAGCGGGAGGCCTGGAGACCCAGTACTTC. Residues: CASSLAGGLETQYF.

This clone has a handful of counts. The J gene is TRBJ2-1, the V gene TRBV6-4; a possible D gene is TRBD1 (6 bases). This CDR3 contains 15 residues. V was cut by 2 bases and J by 6 bases, with 14 bases left in between. The germline V gene encodes CDR1 MRHNA and CDR2 SNTAGT. CDR3 sequence: CASSDDLWDTNEQFF. CDR3 DNA: TGTGCCAGCAGTGACGATTTGTGGGACACCAATGAGCAGTTCTTC.

The chain couples TRBV19 to TRBJ2-7; 7 bases fit TRBD1. The CDR3 has 13 residues. Germline V lookup: CDR1 LNHDA, CDR2 SQIVND (reference sequence). V shed 6 bases and J 3 bases; nucleotides not matched to a gene: 5. The CDR3 loop is CASSAGTDYEQYF. CDR3 DNA sequence: TGTGCCAGTAGCGCCGGGACAGACTACGAGCAGTACTTC.

This clone was observed a few times. The rearrangement links TRBV7-2 to TRBJ1-1; TRBD1 is a possible D gene (5 bases). Trimming shortened V by 5 bases and J by 4 bases, and 14 bases separated the two germline ends. The CDR3 spans 14 residues. Germline CDR1 and CDR2: SGHTA and FQGNSA. CDR3 sequence reads: CASSPQYDSTEAFF. The DNA of the CDR3 is TGTGCCAGCAGCCCTCAGTATGACAGCACTGAAGCTTTCTTT.

This clone was counted between two and nine times. Here the CDR3 DNA reads TGTGCCAGCAGCTTAATGAGCGGCACTGAAGCTTTCTTT. This encodes CASSLMSGTEAFF. The chain links TRBV7-3 to TRBJ1-1; D unclear. CDR3 length: 13 amino acids. The germline V gene has CDR1 SGHTA and CDR2 FQGTGA. V was clipped by 1 base and J by 4 bases, with 7 bases between them.

This clone was seen a single time. The chain recombines TRBV5-1 with TRBJ2-7, with TRBD1 identical over 10 bases. CDR3 length: 16 amino acids. The germline V gene has CDR1 SGHRS and CDR2 YFSETQ. V was clipped by 0 bases and J by 4 bases; unmatched bases: 7. CDR3 sequence: CASSLVWDRGMYEQYF. The CDR3 DNA is TGCGCCAGCAGCTTGGTTTGGGACAGGGGAATGTACGAGCAGTACTTC.

V is TRBV9 and J is TRBJ1-5; D is possibly TRBD1 (5 bases). The CDR3 length is 13 residues. Germline V gene lookup returns CDR1 SGDLS and CDR2 YYNGEE. The V gene lost 0 bases and the J gene lost 9 bases, with 10 bases spanning the gap. The DNA of the CDR3 is TGTGCCAGCAGCGTAGAGGAGGGACGGCCCCAGCATTTT. This translates into CASSVEEGRPQHF.

The chain combines TRBV7-2 with TRBJ2-7; perhaps TRBD2 as D (5 bases). In germline, CDR1 is SGHTA, CDR2 FQGNSA. V was cut by 5 bases and J by 7 bases, with 18 bases left in between. The CDR3 runs 14 residues. The CDR3 region has the DNA TGTGCCAGCAGCGCTATCCCGCGGGTTGGGGAGCAGTACTTC. Encoded protein: CASSAIPRVGEQYF. The full variable domain, with the rest looked up from reference TRBV7-2 and TRBJ2-7, is GAGVSQSPSNKVTEKGKDVELRCDPISGHTALYWYRQSLGQGLEFLIYFQGNSAPDKSGLPSDRFSAERTGGSVSTLTIQRTQQEDSAVYLCASSAIPRVGEQYFGPGTRLTVT.

This clone was counted only a few times. The genes are TRBV27 and TRBJ1-1; 7 bases are shared with TRBD1. This CDR3 comprises 15 residues. Losses at the gene ends were 5 bases for V and 3 bases for J; bases not matched to a gene: 9. The germline V gene encodes CDR1 MNHEY and CDR2 SMNVEV (reference sequence). In nucleotides, the CDR3 is TGTGCCAGCAGTACCTACAGGGGTGAGGACACTGAAGCTTTCTTT. Translated, it gives CASSTYRGEDTEAFF.

This clone has a handful of counts. This chain links TRBV25-1 with TRBJ2-3; TRBD2 aligns across 9 bases. V shed 11 bases and J 2 bases; nucleotides not matched to a gene: 11. CDR3 length: 15 residues. Looked up from germline, CDR1 is MGHDK and CDR2 is SYGVNS. The CDR3 spells CAPETPSGTTDTQYF. CDR3 DNA sequence: TGTGCCCCTGAGACGCCTAGCGGGACCACAGATACGCAGTATTTT.

This chain uses TRBV5-1 with TRBJ2-3; 11 nucleotides match TRBD2. This CDR3 has 14 residues. Germline CDR1 reads SGHRS; CDR2 reads YFSETQ. V lost 4 bases, J lost 5 bases, and 3 bases stayed unmatched. In DNA, the CDR3 is TGCGCCAGCAGCATAGCGGGGGGGGGAGATACGCAGTATTTT. Amino acids: CASSIAGGGDTQYF. The full variable domain, in which reference TRBV5-1 and TRBJ2-3 provide the parts outside the CDR3, is KAGVTQTPRYLIKTRGQQVTLSCSPISGHRSVSWYQQTPGQGLQFLFEYFSETQRNKGNFPGRFSGRQFSNSRSEMNVSTLELGDSALYLCASSIAGGGDTQYFGPGTRLTVL.

This chain uses TRBV28 with TRBJ1-3; 12 bases align to TRBD1. The CDR3 extends over 15 amino acids. V lost 6 bases and J lost 8; bases outside the gene matches: 8. Germline-derived CDR1 and CDR2 are MDHEN and SYDVKM. CDR3 amino acids: CASRGTGTGGHTIYF. The CDR3, as DNA: TGTGCCAGCAGGGGTACCGGGACAGGGGGCCACACCATATATTTT. Looking up the rest from reference TRBV28 and TRBJ1-3 gives the full variable domain: DVKVTQSSRYLVKRTGEKVFLECVQDMDHENMFWYRQDPGLGLRLIYFSYDVKMKEKGDIPEGYSVSREKKERFSLILESASTNQTSMYLCASRGTGTGGHTIYFGEGSWLTVV.

Worth noting for this clone: At one end the junction does not follow the germline gene, possibly because of a read error. The chain combines TRBV27 with TRBJ1-2, with 11 bases identical to TRBD1. Germline CDR1 is MNHEY and CDR2 is SMNVEV (reference sequence). The CDR3 extends over 16 amino acids. The CDR3 sequence is CASSLSGTGGTYGYPF. The CDR3 DNA follows: TGTGCCAGCAGTCTCTCCGGGACAGGGGGGACCTATGGCTACCCCTTC.

The genes are TRBV5-8 and TRBJ2-5; D is undetermined. The germline V gene encodes CDR1 SGHTS and CDR2 YDEGEE. Trimming removed 0 bases from V and 2 bases from J, with 5 bases in between. The CDR3 consists of 13 residues. The CDR3 DNA reads TGTGCCAGCAGCTTGGACAGTCAAGAGACCCAGTACTTC. Amino acids: CASSLDSQETQYF.